Below, 12 T cell receptor beta chains from the same sample are listed, as sequenced in a study of CD8+ T cells in alopecia areata. Sequencing templates came from extracted RNA that was reverse transcribed into cDNA. The repertoire was sequenced with immunoSEQ multiplex PCR; TCRdb's copy has only in-frame clones and lacks some. Of approximately 160,000 clones listed, less than 70% are singletons. Documented treatment: oral pan-JAK inhibitor, 5-10 mg twice daily. The sample consisted of CD4+ T cells sorted from blood, taken at week 24, from a patient treated with tofacitinib. These receptor sequences come from a human donor with alopecia areata.

This chain links TRBV5-1 with TRBJ2-1; the D gene is possibly TRBD1 (5 bases). The germline gives CDR1 SGHRS, CDR2 YFSETQ. V lost 0 bases to trimming and J lost 7 bases, with 11 bases between them. The CDR3 contains 14 residues. The CDR3 DNA is TGCGCCAGCAGCTTGGTTCAGGGTTTGAATGAGCAGTTCTTC. Translating gives CASSLVQGLNEQFF.

V and J are TRBV15 and TRBJ2-3, with 7 bases that match TRBD1. The CDR3 spans 16 residues. V gave up 0 bases and J gave up 2 bases; unmatched junction bases: 5. Germline V gene data show CDR1 as LNHNV and CDR2 as YYDKDF (reference sequence). DNA of the CDR3: TGTGCCACCAGCAGAGAACAGGGGCTTAACACAGATACGCAGTATTTT. It specifies CATSREQGLNTDTQYF.

This chain joins TRBV6-5 and TRBJ1-5; the match to TRBD1 covers 7 bases. The junction had 6 bases not matched to a gene; V was cut back by 4 bases and J by 0 bases. Germline loops: CDR1 MNHEY, CDR2 SVGAGI. The CDR3 is 16 amino acids. CDR3 DNA: TGTGCCAGCAGTTCTCGGACAGGCGGTAGCAATCAGCCCCAGCATTTT. It yields the protein CASSSRTGGSNQPQHF.

The table lists this clone with a count of one. The J gene is TRBJ1-1, the V gene TRBV9; D remains unclear. The CDR3 covers 13 residues. Germline CDR1 reads SGDLS; CDR2 reads YYNGEE. V lost 0 bases and J lost 1, with 4 bases in between. The CDR3 nucleotides are TGTGCCAGCAGCGTAGACCAGAACACTGAAGCTTTCTTT. Amino acid sequence: CASSVDQNTEAFF.

This clone was detected only a few times. This chain links TRBV7-9 with TRBJ1-5, with TRBD1 matching over 8 bases. The CDR3 totals 15 residues. Germline assignment: CDR1 SEHNR and CDR2 FQNEAQ (reference sequence). Germline trimming cut 6 bases from V and 4 bases from J; bases unmatched to any gene: 8. CDR3 protein: CASRQTGQENQPQHF. The CDR3 coding sequence is TGTGCCAGCAGACAAACGGGACAGGAAAATCAGCCCCAGCATTTT.

The rearrangement links TRBV27 to TRBJ1-5; D remains unclear. V dropped 4 bases and J dropped 7 bases, with 17 bases sitting between them. The germline V gene has CDR1 MNHEY and CDR2 SMNVEV (reference sequence). The CDR3 runs to 15 residues. CDR3 bases: TGTGCCAGCAGTTCCGACACTTACCCCAACCAGCCCCAGCATTTT. This sequence encodes CASSSDTYPNQPQHF.

This clone has only a few counts. This chain uses TRBV4-2 with TRBJ1-5; possibly TRBD1 for D (6 bases). Germline CDR1 reads LGHNA; CDR2 reads YNFKEQ. The CDR3 contains 15 residues. V lost 4 bases, J lost 0 bases, and 10 bases lay in between. The CDR3 spells CASSPGQYSNQPQHF. CDR3 coding DNA: TGTGCCAGCAGCCCCGGACAGTATAGCAATCAGCCCCAGCATTTT.

The CDR3 nucleotides are TGTGCCAGCAGCCAGACTCAGGGCTCTGGAAACACCATATATTTT. This encodes CASSQTQGSGNTIYF. The rearrangement uses TRBV4-2 and TRBJ1-3; possible D gene TRBD1, 5 bases. V was clipped by 3 bases and J by 0 bases, with 9 bases between them. The CDR3 is 15 residues long. Germline lookup yields CDR1 LGHNA and CDR2 YNFKEQ.

J is TRBJ2-1 and V is TRBV30; D unclear. Trimming left V 2 bases short and J 1 base short, with 9 bases between. The length of the CDR3 is 14 residues. The germline V gene has CDR1 GTSNPN and CDR2 SVGIG (reference sequence). In DNA, the CDR3 is TGTGCCTGGAGTATCTCCTCTTCCTACAATGAGCAGTTCTTC. Translated: CAWSISSSYNEQFF. Full variable domain (remainder filled in from reference TRBV30 and TRBJ2-1): SQTIHQWPATLVQPVGSPLSLECTVEGTSNPNLYWYRQAAGRGLQLLFYSVGIGQISSEVPQNLSASRPQDRQFILSSKKLLLSDSGFYLCAWSISSSYNEQFFGPGTRLTVL.

The rearrangement uses TRBV6-1 and TRBJ2-6, with D hard to call. Per the germline V gene, CDR1 is MNHNS and CDR2 is SASEGT. CDR3 length: 15 residues. Trimming cost V 6 bases and J 0 bases, with 9 bases left between them. DNA for the CDR3: TGTGCCAGCAGCCTTGGACGCTCTGGGGCCAACGTCCTGACTTTC. It codes for CASSLGRSGANVLTF.

The chain employs TRBV30 and TRBJ1-5; D remains ambiguous. V was pared by 3 bases and J by 4 bases, with 10 bases between. The CDR3 loop spans 13 amino acids. Germline V CDR1 and CDR2: GTSNPN, SVGIG (reference sequence). The chain's CDR3 is CAWSFRRNQPQHF. CDR3 nucleotide sequence: TGTGCCTGGAGCTTCAGGAGGAATCAGCCCCAGCATTTT.

CDR3 amino acids: CAWRTPTGSHQPQHF. CDR3 in DNA: TGTGCCTGGAGAACACCGACAGGGTCGCATCAGCCCCAGCATTTT. The chain has TRBV30 and TRBJ1-5; 7 nucleotides agree with TRBD1. CDR3 length equals 15 residues. CDR1 is GTSNPN, CDR2 SVGIG, per germline (reference sequence). J lost 5 bases, V lost 3 bases, and 10 bases had no gene match.